The text below deals with one TCR beta chain. Its antigen is unknown. At cycle 4 day 1, cycle 7 day 1, and baseline, blood was sampled. Clones were sequenced by immunoSEQ multiplex PCR, and TCRdb holds only the in-frame ones, with some missing. The sample includes about 23,000 clones, approximately 80% seen only once; the top ten take roughly 24%. The data belong to a study of OX40 agonist ivuxolimab in advanced cancers. This CDR3 contains 17 residues. Trimming at V came to 5 bases and at J to 10 bases, leaving 15 bases not matched to a gene. From germline, CDR1 is SEHNR and CDR2 FQNEAQ (reference sequence). Study-level findings and limits: Certain nonresponders additionally had low normalized T-cell clonal expansion.

The TCR originated in an adult with an advanced solid tumor such as melanoma, head and neck, liver or kidney cancer. This specimen was CD4+ or CD8+ T cells sorted from blood, taken in a trial of the OX40 agonist ivuxolimab. The V gene is TRBV7-9, the J gene TRBJ1-6, with TRBD1 matching 9 bases. DNA of the CDR3: TGTGCCAGCAGCACACACGACAGGGGGGGTTTTCGATCACCCCTCCACTTT. Translation gives CASSTHDRGGFRSPLHF.